These 27 T cell receptor beta chains originate from one sample sequenced in a study of blood T cell repertoires in COVID-19. Sequencing used immunoSEQ multiplex PCR; TCRdb keeps in-frame clones, though not all of them. The sample gives approximately 50,000 clones, 87% of which show up once; approximately 4.7% is in the top ten. The sample taken for sequencing was peripheral blood. These receptors were collected from a human donor in a cohort sampled during active COVID-19.

A single count supports this clone. The V and J genes are TRBV21-1 and TRBJ2-3; TRBD2 reflects the table's D call only, with no check against the DNA. TRBV21-1 is labeled a pseudogene. The CDR3 spans 15 residues. The CDR3 here is CASRRSGVDIDTQYF. DNA of the CDR3: TGTGCCAGCCGACGTTCGGGGGTAGACATAGATACGCAGTATTTT.

In DNA, the CDR3 is TGTGCCAGCAGCCAAGAGGCGGGAGCCAAAAACATTCAGTACTTC. This sequence encodes CASSQEAGAKNIQYF. The chain combines TRBV4-2 with TRBJ2-4; D may be TRBD2 (5 bases). The germline V gene has CDR1 LGHNA and CDR2 YNFKEQ. Trimming removed 0 bases from V and 0 bases from J, with 6 bases in between. There are 15 residues in the CDR3.

The chain has TRBV19 and TRBJ2-3, with 9 nucleotides matching TRBD1. V shed 4 bases and J 3 bases; nucleotides not matched to a gene: 5. Germline V gene data show CDR1 as LNHDA and CDR2 as SQIVND (reference sequence). CDR3 length equals 15 residues. As DNA, the CDR3 is TGTGCCAGTAGTACCCGACAGGGGGGGACAGATACGCAGTATTTT. Translation gives CASSTRQGGTDTQYF. The full variable domain, rest sourced from reference TRBV19 and TRBJ2-3, is DGGITQSPKYLFRKEGQNVTLSCEQNLNHDAMYWYRQDPGQGLRLIYYSQIVNDFQKGDIAEGYSVSREKKESFPLTVTSAQKNPTAFYLCASSTRQGGTDTQYFGPGTRLTVL.

V usage is TRBV12-3 or TRBV12-4 and J usage is TRBJ1-1; possibly TRBD1 for D (6 bases). The CDR3 sequence is 13 residues long. The germline V and J ends were trimmed by 4 bases and 6 bases, with 12 bases remaining between them. The CDR3 coding sequence is TGTGCCAGCAGTTATTCGGCAGGGGCTGAAGCTTTCTTT. Translating it yields CASSYSAGAEAFF.

V is TRBV13 and J is TRBJ2-3; D gene ambiguous. V lost 3 bases and J 2 bases, leaving 3 bases between the germline ends. CDR1 PRHDT and CDR2 FYEKMQ come from the germline V gene (reference sequence). CDR3 length equals 12 residues. This chain's CDR3 is CASSFVTDTQYF. The CDR3 nucleotides are TGTGCCAGCAGCTTCGTCACAGATACGCAGTATTTT.

The chain uses TRBV18 and TRBJ2-1, with TRBD2 matching over 10 bases. CDR3 length equals 16 residues. The V gene end was trimmed by 1 base and the J gene end by 4 bases; junction bases not matched to a gene: 4. Germline V gene data show CDR1 as KGHSH and CDR2 as LQKENI. The CDR3 is CASSPRASGRYNEQFF. In DNA form, the CDR3 reads TGTGCCAGCTCACCACGAGCTAGCGGGAGATACAATGAGCAGTTCTTC.

The gene calls are TRBV21-1 and TRBJ2-3; the DNA was not used to check the table's D call, TRBD2. TRBV21-1 is a recognized pseudogene. CDR3 length: 17 residues. CDR3 in DNA: TGTGCCAGCAGCAAAGACGGTAGTCGTGAAAAGACAGATACGCAGTATTTT. Residues: CASSKDGSREKTDTQYF.

The genes are TRBV19 and TRBJ2-7; TRBD2 agrees at 10 bases. CDR1 is LNHDA, CDR2 SQIVND, per germline (reference sequence). V shed 5 bases, J shed 0 bases, and the junction held 4 bases outside the gene matches. This CDR3 spans 15 amino acids. The CDR3 sequence: CASSGASGSSYEQYF. As DNA, the CDR3 is TGTGCCAGTAGTGGGGCTAGCGGGAGCTCCTACGAGCAGTACTTC.

This rearrangement joins TRBV5-1 to TRBJ2-7; 9 nucleotides align to TRBD1. This CDR3 has 16 amino acids. Trimming at V came to 4 bases and at J to 4 bases, leaving 12 bases not matched to a gene. From germline, CDR1 is SGHRS and CDR2 YFSETQ. CDR3 bases: TGCGCCAGCAGCCCTATACCGGGACAGGGTCTGTACGAGCAGTACTTC. Translating it yields CASSPIPGQGLYEQYF.

This rearrangement joins TRBV10-3 to TRBJ2-1, with D maybe TRBD2 (6 bases). The germline V gene encodes CDR1 ENHRY and CDR2 SYGVKD. V lost 2 bases to trimming and J lost 4 bases, with 9 bases between them. There are 14 residues in the CDR3. DNA of the CDR3: TGTGCCATCAGTGAGGATGGGGGGTACAATGAGCAGTTCTTC. It codes for CAISEDGGYNEQFF.

The rearrangement uses TRBV28 and TRBJ2-5; 8 nucleotides line up with TRBD1. Per the germline V gene, CDR1 is MDHEN and CDR2 is SYDVKM. The CDR3 length is 14 residues. J lost 7 bases, V lost 2 bases, and 6 bases had no gene match. The CDR3 spells CASSLIRGLATQYF. The CDR3, as DNA: TGTGCCAGCAGTTTAATCAGGGGGCTAGCGACCCAGTACTTC.

V gene TRBV10-3 combines with J gene TRBJ1-6; perhaps TRBD1 as D (5 bases). Germline V gene sequence: CDR1 ENHRY, CDR2 SYGVKD. Trimming shortened V by 6 bases and J by 6 bases, and 21 bases separated the two germline ends. The CDR3 consists of 17 residues. CDR3 DNA: TGTGCCATCAGCTCGGCGGGGCCTCAGAGGGGTAATTCACCCCTCCACTTT. Its protein is CAISSAGPQRGNSPLHF.

The V gene is TRBV15, the J gene TRBJ2-3, with 12 positions matching TRBD2. J was trimmed by 4 bases and V by 0 bases; bases with no gene match: 14. CDR1 and CDR2 (germline): LNHNV, YYDKDF (reference sequence). The CDR3 extends over 20 amino acids. This chain's CDR3 is CATSRDPRLAGEAGADTQYF. The CDR3 DNA reads TGTGCCACCAGCAGAGACCCCCGACTAGCGGGAGAGGCTGGGGCAGATACGCAGTATTTT.

This rearrangement joins TRBV25-1 to TRBJ2-1, with 7 nucleotides matching TRBD1. Germline values: CDR1 MGHDK, CDR2 SYGVNS. Unmatched junction bases numbered 4, after V lost 2 bases and J lost 0 bases. CDR3 size: 16 residues. The DNA for the CDR3 is TGTGCCAGCAGTGAAGGCAGGACAGGCTCCTACAATGAGCAGTTCTTC. Amino acids: CASSEGRTGSYNEQFF. Variable domain in full (rest from reference TRBV25-1 and TRBJ2-1): EADIYQTPRYLVIGTGKKITLECSQTMGHDKMYWYQQDPGMELHLIHYSYGVNSTEKGDLSSESTVSRIRTEHFPLTLESARPSHTSQYLCASSEGRTGSYNEQFFGPGTRLTVL.

The J gene is TRBJ2-1, the V gene TRBV5-4; the match to TRBD2 covers 7 bases. V trimming: 3 bases; J trimming: 7 bases; junction bases outside the gene matches: 16. Germline V gene data show CDR1 as SGHNT and CDR2 as YYREEE (reference sequence). CDR3 length: 17 residues. The CDR3 loop reads CASSSRRAGDDFNEQFF. CDR3 bases: TGTGCCAGCAGCTCCCGGAGGGCGGGGGACGATTTTAATGAGCAGTTCTTC.

The V call is TRBV28, the J call TRBJ2-6, with TRBD1 matching over 8 bases. Germline assignment: CDR1 MDHEN and CDR2 SYDVKM. The V gene end was trimmed by 6 bases and the J gene end by 2 bases; junction bases not matched to a gene: 15. The CDR3 length is 19 residues. The CDR3 coding sequence is TGTGCCAGCAGCCCGGCGAGGGACAGGAACTTGGCTGGGGCCAACGTCCTGACTTTC. It is translated as CASSPARDRNLAGANVLTF.

This chain connects TRBV15 to TRBJ2-7, with TRBD2 matching 7 bases. The CDR3 consists of 15 residues. Trimming at V came to 4 bases and at J to 0 bases, leaving 6 bases not matched to a gene. Per germline, CDR1 LNHNV and CDR2 YYDKDF (reference sequence). The CDR3 region has the DNA TGTGCCACCAGCACCCGGGGAGGGCCCTCCTACGAGCAGTACTTC. This codes for CATSTRGGPSYEQYF.

The chain couples TRBV6-5 to TRBJ1-5, with a possible D match to TRBD1 (6 bases). Trimming shortened V by 7 bases and J by 2 bases, and 12 bases separated the two germline ends. Germline CDR1 is MNHEY and CDR2 is SVGAGI. The CDR3 is 14 amino acids. CDR3 amino acids: CASKSRGGNQPQHF. For the CDR3, the DNA is TGTGCCAGCAAGAGCAGGGGTGGCAATCAGCCCCAGCATTTT.

This sequence joins TRBV18 and TRBJ2-7; weak D call: TRBD1 (6 bases). The germline V gene has CDR1 KGHSH and CDR2 LQKENI. The CDR3 covers 14 residues. Trimming took off 3 bases at V and 6 bases at J, with 15 bases between the two ends. The CDR3 DNA reads TGTGCCAGCTCACCGCGAAACAGGGAAGGCGAGCAGTACTTC. Amino acid sequence: CASSPRNREGEQYF.

J is TRBJ1-4 and V is TRBV18; 10 bases match TRBD1. Germline loops: CDR1 KGHSH, CDR2 LQKENI. This CDR3 has 15 residues. After removal of 4 bases from V and 7 bases from J, the junction contained 6 bases not matched to a gene. In DNA, the CDR3 is TGTGCCAGCTCACTACTGGACAGGGGGTCTGAAAAACTGTTTTTT. This translates into CASSLLDRGSEKLFF.

The chain joins TRBV6-5 to TRBJ1-2; 7 bases map to TRBD1. The CDR3 runs 15 residues. Germline CDR1 MNHEY, CDR2 SVGAGI. J lost 8 bases, V lost 2 bases, and 11 bases had no gene match. CDR3: CASSYRSTGFGGYTF. The CDR3 DNA reads as TGTGCCAGCAGTTACCGCTCGACAGGGTTCGGGGGCTACACCTTC.

This clone was seen more than once but under ten times. The chain combines TRBV5-4 with TRBJ2-1; tentatively, D is TRBD2 (7 bases). From germline, CDR1 is SGHNT and CDR2 YYREEE (reference sequence). Deletions cut 0 bases from V and 7 bases from J, with 11 bases between. This CDR3 comprises 14 residues. DNA of the CDR3: TGTGCCAGCAGCTTGGACGGGGGGCGGAATGAGCAGTTCTTC. This encodes CASSLDGGRNEQFF.

CDR3 DNA: TGTGCCAGCAGCTTTGGGGGCGCGGTAGATGGCTACACCTTC. Amino acids: CASSFGGAVDGYTF. This rearrangement joins TRBV7-9 to TRBJ1-2, with a tentative D call TRBD1 (6 bases). This CDR3 is 14 amino acids long. Per germline, CDR1 SEHNR and CDR2 FQNEAQ (reference sequence). V lost 3 bases and J 6 bases, leaving 14 bases between the germline ends. The whole variable domain, remainder taken from reference TRBV7-9 and TRBJ1-2, is DTGVSQNPRHKITKRGQNVTFRCDPISEHNRLYWYRQTLGQGPEFLTYFQNEAQLEKSRLLSDRFSAERPKGSFSTLEIQRTEQGDSAMYLCASSFGGAVDGYTFGSGTRLTVV.

This chain connects TRBV27 to TRBJ2-1; D is perhaps TRBD2 (6 bases). Between the trimmed V and J ends, which lost 5 bases and 2 bases, there was a span of 16 bases. The CDR3 extends over 16 amino acids. Germline loops: CDR1 MNHEY, CDR2 SMNVEV (reference sequence). CDR3 coding DNA: TGTGCCAGCAGTACCCTTCCGGGAGCCACCTACAATGAGCAGTTCTTC. Residues: CASSTLPGATYNEQFF.

This chain connects TRBV7-8 to TRBJ2-1; D gene unclear. V lost 4 bases and J 0 bases, leaving 4 bases between the germline ends. CDR1 is SGHVS, CDR2 FQNEAQ, per germline. This CDR3 spans 13 amino acids. The CDR3 is CASSSSSYNEQFF. The CDR3 DNA sequence: TGTGCCAGCAGCTCGAGCTCCTACAATGAGCAGTTCTTC.

The chain links TRBV4-3 to TRBJ1-5; TRBD1 matches 7 bases. This CDR3 comprises 17 residues. Germline V gene sequence: CDR1 LGHNA, CDR2 YSLEER. Trimming cost V 5 bases and J 2 bases; bases outside gene matches: 12. CDR3 bases: TGCGCCAGCAGCTGGTCCTACAGGGGAAGGGGCAATCAGCCCCAGCATTTT. Its translation is CASSWSYRGRGNQPQHF.

This clone was counted a few times. V usage is TRBV2 and J usage is TRBJ2-7; 9 nucleotides align to TRBD2. The germline V gene encodes CDR1 SNHLY and CDR2 FYNNEI. The CDR3 is made up of 16 amino acids. Trimming at V came to 7 bases and at J to 7 bases, leaving 17 bases not matched to a gene. The CDR3 DNA reads as TGTGCCAGCACCCCCGGAGTATTAGCGGGGGCCGGGGAGCAGTACTTC. It encodes CASTPGVLAGAGEQYF. Full variable domain (remainder filled in from reference TRBV2 and TRBJ2-7): EPEVTQTPSHQVTQMGQEVILRCVPISNHLYFYWYRQILGQKVEFLVSFYNNEISEKSEIFDDQFSVERPDGSNFTLKIRSTKLEDSAMYFCASTPGVLAGAGEQYFGPGTRLTVT.